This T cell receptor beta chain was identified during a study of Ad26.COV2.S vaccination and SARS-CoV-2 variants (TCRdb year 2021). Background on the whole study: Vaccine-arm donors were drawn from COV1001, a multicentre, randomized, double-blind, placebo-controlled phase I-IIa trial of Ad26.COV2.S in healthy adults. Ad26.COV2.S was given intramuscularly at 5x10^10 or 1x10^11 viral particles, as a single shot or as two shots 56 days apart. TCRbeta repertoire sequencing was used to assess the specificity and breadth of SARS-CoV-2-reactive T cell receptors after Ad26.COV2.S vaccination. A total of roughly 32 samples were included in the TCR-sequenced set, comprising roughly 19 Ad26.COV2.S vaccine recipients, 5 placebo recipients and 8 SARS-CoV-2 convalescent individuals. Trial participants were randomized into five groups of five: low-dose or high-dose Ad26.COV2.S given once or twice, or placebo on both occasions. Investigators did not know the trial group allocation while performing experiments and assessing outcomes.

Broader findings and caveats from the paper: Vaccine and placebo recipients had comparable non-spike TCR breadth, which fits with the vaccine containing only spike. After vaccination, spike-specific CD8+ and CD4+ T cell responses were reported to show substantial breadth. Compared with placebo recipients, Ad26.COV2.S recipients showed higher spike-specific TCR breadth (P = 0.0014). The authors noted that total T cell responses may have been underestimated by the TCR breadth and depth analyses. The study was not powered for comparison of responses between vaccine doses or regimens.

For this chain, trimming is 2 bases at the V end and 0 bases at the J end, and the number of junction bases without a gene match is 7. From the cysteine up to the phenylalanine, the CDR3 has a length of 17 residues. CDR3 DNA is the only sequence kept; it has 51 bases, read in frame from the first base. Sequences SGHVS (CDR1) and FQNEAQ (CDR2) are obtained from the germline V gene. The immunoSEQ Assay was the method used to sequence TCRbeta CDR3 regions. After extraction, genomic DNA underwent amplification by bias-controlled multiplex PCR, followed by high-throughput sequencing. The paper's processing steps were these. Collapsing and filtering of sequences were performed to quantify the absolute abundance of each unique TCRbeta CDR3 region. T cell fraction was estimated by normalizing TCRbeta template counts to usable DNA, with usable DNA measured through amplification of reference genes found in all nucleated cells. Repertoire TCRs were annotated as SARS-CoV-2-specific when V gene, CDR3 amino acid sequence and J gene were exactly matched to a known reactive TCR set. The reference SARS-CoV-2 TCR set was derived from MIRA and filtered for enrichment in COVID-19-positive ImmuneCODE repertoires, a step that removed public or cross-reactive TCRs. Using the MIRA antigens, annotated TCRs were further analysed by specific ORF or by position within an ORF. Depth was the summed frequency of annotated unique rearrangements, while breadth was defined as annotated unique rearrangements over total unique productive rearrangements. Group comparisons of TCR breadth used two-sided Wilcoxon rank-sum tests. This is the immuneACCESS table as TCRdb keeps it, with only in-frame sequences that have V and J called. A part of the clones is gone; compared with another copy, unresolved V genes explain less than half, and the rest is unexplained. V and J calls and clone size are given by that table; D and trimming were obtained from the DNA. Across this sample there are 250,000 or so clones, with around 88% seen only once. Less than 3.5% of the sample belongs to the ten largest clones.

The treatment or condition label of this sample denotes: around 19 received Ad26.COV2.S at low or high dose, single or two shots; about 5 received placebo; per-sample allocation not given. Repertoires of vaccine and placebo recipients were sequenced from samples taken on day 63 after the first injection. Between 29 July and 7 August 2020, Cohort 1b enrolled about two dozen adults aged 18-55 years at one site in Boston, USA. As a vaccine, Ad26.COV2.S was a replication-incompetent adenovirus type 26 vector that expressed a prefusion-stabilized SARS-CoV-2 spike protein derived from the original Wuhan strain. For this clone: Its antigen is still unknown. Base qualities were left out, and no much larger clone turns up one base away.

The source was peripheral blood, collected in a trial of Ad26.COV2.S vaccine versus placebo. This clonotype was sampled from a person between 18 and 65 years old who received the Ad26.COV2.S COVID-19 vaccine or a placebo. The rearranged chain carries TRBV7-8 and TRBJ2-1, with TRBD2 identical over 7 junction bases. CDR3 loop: CASSLWASGGSYNEQFF. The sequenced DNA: TGTGCCAGCAGCTTATGGGCTAGCGGAGGCTCCTACAATGAGCAGTTCTTC. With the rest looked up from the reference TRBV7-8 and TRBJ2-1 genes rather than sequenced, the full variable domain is GAGVSQSPRYKVAKRGQDVALRCDPISGHVSLFWYQQALGQGPEFLTYFQNEAQLDKSGLPSDRFFAERPEGSVSTLKIQRTQQEDSAVYLCASSLWASGGSYNEQFFGPGTRLTVL.